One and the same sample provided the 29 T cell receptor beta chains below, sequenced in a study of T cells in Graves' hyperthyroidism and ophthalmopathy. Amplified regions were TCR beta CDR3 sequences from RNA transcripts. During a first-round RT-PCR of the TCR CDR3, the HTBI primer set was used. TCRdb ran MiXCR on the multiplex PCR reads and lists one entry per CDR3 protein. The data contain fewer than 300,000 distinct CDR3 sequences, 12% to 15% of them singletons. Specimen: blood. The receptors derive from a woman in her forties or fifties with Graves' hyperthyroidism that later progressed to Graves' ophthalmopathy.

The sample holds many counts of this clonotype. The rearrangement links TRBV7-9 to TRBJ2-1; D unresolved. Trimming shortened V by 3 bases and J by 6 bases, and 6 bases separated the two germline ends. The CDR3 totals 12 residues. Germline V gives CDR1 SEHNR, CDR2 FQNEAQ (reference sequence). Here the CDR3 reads CASSFFPNEQFF. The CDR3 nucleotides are TGTGCCAGCAGCTTTTTCCCCAATGAGCAGTTCTTC.

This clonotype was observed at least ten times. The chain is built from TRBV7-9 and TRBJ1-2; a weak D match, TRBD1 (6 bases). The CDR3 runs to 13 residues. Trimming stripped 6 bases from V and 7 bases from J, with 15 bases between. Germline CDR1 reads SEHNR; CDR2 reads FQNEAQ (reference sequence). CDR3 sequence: CASSLPQGVGYTF. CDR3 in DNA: TGTGCCAGCAGTTTACCACAGGGAGTTGGCTACACCTTC.

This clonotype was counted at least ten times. The CDR3 DNA reads TGTGCCAGCAGTTTCCGGGACACTGAAGCTTTCTTT. Translation: CASSFRDTEAFF. This sequence joins TRBV12-3 or TRBV12-4 and TRBJ1-1; D gene unclear. Trimming shortened V by 3 bases and J by 3 bases, and 5 bases separated the two germline ends. The CDR3 runs to 12 residues.

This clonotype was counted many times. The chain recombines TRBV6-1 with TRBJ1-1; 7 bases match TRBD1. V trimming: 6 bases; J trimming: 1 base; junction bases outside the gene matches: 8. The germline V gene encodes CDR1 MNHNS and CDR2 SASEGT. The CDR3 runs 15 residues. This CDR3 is CASSLQGRGNTEAFF. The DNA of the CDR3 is TGTGCCAGCAGCCTACAGGGGAGGGGGAACACTGAAGCTTTCTTT.

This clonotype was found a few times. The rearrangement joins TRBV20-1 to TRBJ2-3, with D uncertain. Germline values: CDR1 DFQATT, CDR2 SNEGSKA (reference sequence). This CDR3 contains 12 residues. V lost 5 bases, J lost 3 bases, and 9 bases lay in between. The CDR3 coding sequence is TGCAGTGCTCTGAGATCGACAGATACGCAGTATTTT. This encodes CSALRSTDTQYF.

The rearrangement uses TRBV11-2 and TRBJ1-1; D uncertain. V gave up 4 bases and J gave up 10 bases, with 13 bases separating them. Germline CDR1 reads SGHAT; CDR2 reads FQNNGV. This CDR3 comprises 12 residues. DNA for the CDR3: TGTGCCAGCAGCTCATCAAACTTGAGAGCTTTCTTT. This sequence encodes CASSSSNLRAFF.

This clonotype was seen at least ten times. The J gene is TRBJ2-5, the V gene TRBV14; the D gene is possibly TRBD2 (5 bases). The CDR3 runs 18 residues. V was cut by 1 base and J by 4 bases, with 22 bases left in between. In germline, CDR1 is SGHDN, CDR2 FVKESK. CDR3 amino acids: CASSQGEMGSAYLETQYF. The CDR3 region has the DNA TGTGCCAGCAGCCAAGGGGAGATGGGTAGCGCCTACCTAGAGACCCAGTACTTC.

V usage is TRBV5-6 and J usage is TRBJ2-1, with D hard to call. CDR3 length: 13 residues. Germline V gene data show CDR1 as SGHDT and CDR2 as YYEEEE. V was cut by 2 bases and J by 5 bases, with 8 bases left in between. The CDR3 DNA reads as TGTGCCAGCAGCTTTATCGAGCACAATGAGCAGTTCTTC. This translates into CASSFIEHNEQFF.

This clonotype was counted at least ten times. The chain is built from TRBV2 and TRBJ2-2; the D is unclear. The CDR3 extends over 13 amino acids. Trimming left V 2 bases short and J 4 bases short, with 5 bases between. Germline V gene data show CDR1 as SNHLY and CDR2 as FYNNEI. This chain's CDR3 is CASSEISTGELFF. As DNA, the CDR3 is TGTGCCAGCAGTGAAATAAGCACCGGGGAGCTGTTTTTT.

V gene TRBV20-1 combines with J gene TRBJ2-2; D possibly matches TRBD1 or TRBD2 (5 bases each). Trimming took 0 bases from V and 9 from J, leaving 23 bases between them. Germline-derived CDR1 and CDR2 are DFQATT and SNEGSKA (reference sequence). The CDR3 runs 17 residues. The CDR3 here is CSARDLRGAGLSRELFF. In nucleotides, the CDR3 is TGCAGTGCTAGAGATTTGAGAGGGGCGGGCCTATCGCGGGAGCTGTTTTTT.

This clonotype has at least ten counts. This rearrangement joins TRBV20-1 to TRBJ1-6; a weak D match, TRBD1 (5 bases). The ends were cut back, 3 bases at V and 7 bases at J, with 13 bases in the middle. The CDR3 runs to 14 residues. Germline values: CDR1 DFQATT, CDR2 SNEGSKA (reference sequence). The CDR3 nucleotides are TGCAGTGCTAGTAGTCGGGACGGAAATTCACCCCTCCACTTT. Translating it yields CSASSRDGNSPLHF.

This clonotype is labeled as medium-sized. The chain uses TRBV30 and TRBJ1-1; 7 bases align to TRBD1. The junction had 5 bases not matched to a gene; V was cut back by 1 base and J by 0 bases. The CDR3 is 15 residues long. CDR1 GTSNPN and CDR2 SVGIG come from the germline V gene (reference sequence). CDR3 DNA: TGTGCCTGGAGTGGAAACAGGGGAGTGAACACTGAAGCTTTCTTT. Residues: CAWSGNRGVNTEAFF.

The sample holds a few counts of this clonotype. Here the CDR3 DNA reads TGTGCCAGCAGCCAAGAGACAGGGGCGTCTTTAGGTGGCTACACCTTC. Protein: CASSQETGASLGGYTF. This chain uses TRBV3-1 with TRBJ1-2; 8 bases map to TRBD1. Germline lookup yields CDR1 LGHDT and CDR2 YNNKEL (reference sequence). After removal of 0 bases from V and 7 bases from J, the junction contained 10 bases not matched to a gene. The CDR3 contains 16 residues.

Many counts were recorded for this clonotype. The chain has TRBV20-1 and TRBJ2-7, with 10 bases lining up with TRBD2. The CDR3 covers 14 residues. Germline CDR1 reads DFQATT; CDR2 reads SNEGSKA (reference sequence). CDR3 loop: CSPRALAGAYEQYF. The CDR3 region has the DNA TGCAGCCCCCGTGCCCTAGCGGGAGCATACGAGCAGTACTTC.

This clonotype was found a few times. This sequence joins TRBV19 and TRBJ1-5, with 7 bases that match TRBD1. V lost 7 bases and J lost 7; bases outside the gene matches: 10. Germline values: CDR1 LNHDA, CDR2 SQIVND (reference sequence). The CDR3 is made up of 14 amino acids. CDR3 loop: CASTGTAGAQPQHF. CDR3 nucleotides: TGTGCCAGTACGGGGACAGCAGGAGCCCAGCCCCAGCATTTT.

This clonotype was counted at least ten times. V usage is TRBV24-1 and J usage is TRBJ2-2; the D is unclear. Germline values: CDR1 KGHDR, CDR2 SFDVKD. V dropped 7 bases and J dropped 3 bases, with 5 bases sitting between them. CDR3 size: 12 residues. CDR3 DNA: TGTGCCACCAGGCAGGACACCGGGGAGCTGTTTTTT. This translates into CATRQDTGELFF.

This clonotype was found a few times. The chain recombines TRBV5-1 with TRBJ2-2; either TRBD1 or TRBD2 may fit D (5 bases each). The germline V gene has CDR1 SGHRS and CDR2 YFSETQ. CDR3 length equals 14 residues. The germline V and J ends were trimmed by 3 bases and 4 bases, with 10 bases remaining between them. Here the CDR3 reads CASSSGPSTGELFF. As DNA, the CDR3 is TGCGCCAGCAGCTCGGGACCCAGCACCGGGGAGCTGTTTTTT.

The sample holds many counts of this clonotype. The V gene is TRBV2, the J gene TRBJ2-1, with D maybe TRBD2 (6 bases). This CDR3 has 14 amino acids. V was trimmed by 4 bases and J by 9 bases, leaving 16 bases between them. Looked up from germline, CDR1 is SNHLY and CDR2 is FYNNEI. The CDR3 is CASSVAGSEGEQFF. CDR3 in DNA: TGTGCCAGCAGTGTGGCGGGGTCCGAAGGTGAGCAGTTCTTC.

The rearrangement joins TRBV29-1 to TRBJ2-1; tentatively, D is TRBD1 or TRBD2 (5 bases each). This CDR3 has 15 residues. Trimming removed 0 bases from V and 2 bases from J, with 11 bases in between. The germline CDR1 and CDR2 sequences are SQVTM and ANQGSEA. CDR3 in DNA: TGCAGCGTTGAAGATCTAGGGGACCCCTACAATGAGCAGTTCTTC. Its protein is CSVEDLGDPYNEQFF.

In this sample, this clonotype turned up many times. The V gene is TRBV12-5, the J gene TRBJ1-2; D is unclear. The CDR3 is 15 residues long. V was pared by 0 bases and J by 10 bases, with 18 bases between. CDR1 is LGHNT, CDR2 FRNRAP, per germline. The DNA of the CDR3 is TGTGCTAGTGGTTTGGTACGAGAGGCGGTGGGTAACTACACCTTC. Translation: CASGLVREAVGNYTF.

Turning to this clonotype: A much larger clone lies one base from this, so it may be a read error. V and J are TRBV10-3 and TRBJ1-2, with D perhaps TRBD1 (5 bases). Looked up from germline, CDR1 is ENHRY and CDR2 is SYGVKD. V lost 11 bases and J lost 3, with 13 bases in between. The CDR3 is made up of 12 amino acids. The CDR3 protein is CAVKGRDYGYTF. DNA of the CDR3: TGTGCCGTTAAGGGGAGGGACTATGGCTACACCTTC.

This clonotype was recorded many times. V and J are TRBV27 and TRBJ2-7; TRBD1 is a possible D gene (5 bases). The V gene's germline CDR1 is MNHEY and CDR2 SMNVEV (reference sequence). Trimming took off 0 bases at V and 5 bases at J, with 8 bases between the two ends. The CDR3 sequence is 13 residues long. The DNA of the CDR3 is TGTGCCAGCAGTTTATCCGACAGCCACGAGCAGTACTTC. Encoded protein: CASSLSDSHEQYF.

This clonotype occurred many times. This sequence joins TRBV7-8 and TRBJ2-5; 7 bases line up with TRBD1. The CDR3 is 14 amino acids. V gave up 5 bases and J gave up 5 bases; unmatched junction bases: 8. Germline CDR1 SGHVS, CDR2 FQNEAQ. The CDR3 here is CASSPLTGTETQYF. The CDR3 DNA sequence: TGTGCCAGCAGCCCGTTGACAGGGACGGAGACCCAGTACTTC.

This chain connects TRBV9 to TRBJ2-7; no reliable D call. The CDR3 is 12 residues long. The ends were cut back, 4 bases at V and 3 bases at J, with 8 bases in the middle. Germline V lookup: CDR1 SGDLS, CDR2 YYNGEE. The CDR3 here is CASSTEGYEQYF. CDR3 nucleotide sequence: TGTGCCAGCAGCACGGAAGGCTACGAGCAGTACTTC.

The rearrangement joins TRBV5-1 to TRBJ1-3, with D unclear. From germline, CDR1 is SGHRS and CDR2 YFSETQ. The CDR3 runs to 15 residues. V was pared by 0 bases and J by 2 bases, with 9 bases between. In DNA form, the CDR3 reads TGCGCCAGCAGCTTGGGGAATCCAGCTGGAAACACCATATATTTT. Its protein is CASSLGNPAGNTIYF. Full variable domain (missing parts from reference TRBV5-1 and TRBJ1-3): KAGVTQTPRYLIKTRGQQVTLSCSPISGHRSVSWYQQTPGQGLQFLFEYFSETQRNKGNFPGRFSGRQFSNSRSEMNVSTLELGDSALYLCASSLGNPAGNTIYFGEGSWLTVV.

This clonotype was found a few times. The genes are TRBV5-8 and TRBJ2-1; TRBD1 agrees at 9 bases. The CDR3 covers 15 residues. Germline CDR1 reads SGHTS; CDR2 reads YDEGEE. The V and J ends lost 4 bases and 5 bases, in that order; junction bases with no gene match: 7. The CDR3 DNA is TGTGCCAGCAGCCTGGGACAGGGCATTAACAATGAGCAGTTCTTC. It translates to CASSLGQGINNEQFF.

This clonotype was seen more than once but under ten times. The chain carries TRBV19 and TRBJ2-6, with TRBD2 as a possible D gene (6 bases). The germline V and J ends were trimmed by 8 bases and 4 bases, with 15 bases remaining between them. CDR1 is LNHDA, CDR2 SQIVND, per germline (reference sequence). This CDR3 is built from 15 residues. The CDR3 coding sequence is TGTGCCAGTCGGGACTTCCCCTCCGGGGCCAACGTCCTGACTTTC. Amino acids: CASRDFPSGANVLTF.

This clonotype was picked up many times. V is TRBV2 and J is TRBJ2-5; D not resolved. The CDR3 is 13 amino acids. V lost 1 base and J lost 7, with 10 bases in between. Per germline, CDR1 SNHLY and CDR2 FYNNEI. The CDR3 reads CASSEGPRVTQYF. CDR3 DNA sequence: TGTGCCAGCAGTGAAGGGCCTAGGGTGACCCAGTACTTC.

The CDR3 DNA is TGTGCCAGCAGCCCCCGCCTCCAACTGAGCTCCTATAATTCACCCCTCCACTTT. Its protein product is CASSPRLQLSSYNSPLHF. The rearrangement joins TRBV11-2 to TRBJ1-6; no clear D gene. This CDR3 is built from 18 residues. V was cut by 5 bases and J by 0 bases, with 17 bases left in between. Germline assignment: CDR1 SGHAT and CDR2 FQNNGV.